A single sample is the source of the 4 T cell receptor beta chains below, sequenced in a study of shared clonotypes between healthy human individuals. Sequencing was performed with immunoSEQ multiplex PCR; in TCRdb, only in-frame clones are kept and a portion is missing. This sample has 90,000 to 150,000 clones, with about 70% found just once. Sequencing was carried out using memory CD8+ T cells sorted from blood. The subset was: CD45RO+ cells pooled with CCR7-negative TemRA cells. The receptor set was obtained from a woman in her 30s in good health.

The chain links TRBV18 to TRBJ2-5; possibly TRBD2 for D (6 bases). CDR1 and CDR2 (germline): KGHSH, LQKENI. The CDR3 extends over 15 amino acids. Trimming stripped 6 bases from V and 1 base from J, with 15 bases between. This chain's CDR3 is CASSKSGGPQETQYF. CDR3 bases: TGTGCCAGCTCCAAAAGCGGAGGGCCCCAAGAGACCCAGTACTTC.

The chain joins TRBV7-2 to TRBJ1-5, with D perhaps matching TRBD1 (6 bases). Per the germline V gene, CDR1 is SGHTA and CDR2 is FQGNSA. V lost 6 bases and J lost 3, with 12 bases in between. CDR3 length: 14 amino acids. Here the CDR3 reads CASRTVGANQPQHF. CDR3 in DNA: TGTGCCAGCAGGACAGTGGGGGCCAATCAGCCCCAGCATTTT.

The CDR3 loop is CASTGDSYEQYF. CDR3 nucleotides: TGTGCCAGCACCGGGGACTCCTACGAGCAGTACTTC. J is TRBJ2-7 and V is TRBV6-5; D is perhaps TRBD2 (5 bases). Germline V gene sequence: CDR1 MNHEY, CDR2 SVGAGI. Trimming pared 7 bases from V and 0 bases from J, leaving 7 bases between. This CDR3 is 12 amino acids long.

This clone was recorded many times. The chain is built from TRBV25-1 and TRBJ2-5; TRBD1 aligns across 9 bases. The CDR3 extends over 13 amino acids. Germline V gene data show CDR1 as MGHDK and CDR2 as SYGVNS. Trimming at V came to 8 bases and at J to 2 bases, leaving 3 bases not matched to a gene. CDR3 loop: CASSGQGQETQYF. The CDR3 DNA sequence: TGTGCCAGCTCTGGACAGGGGCAAGAGACCCAGTACTTC. Based on the CDR3 plus reference TRBV25-1 and TRBJ2-5, the full variable domain is EADIYQTPRYLVIGTGKKITLECSQTMGHDKMYWYQQDPGMELHLIHYSYGVNSTEKGDLSSESTVSRIRTEHFPLTLESARPSHTSQYLCASSGQGQETQYFGPGTRLLVL.